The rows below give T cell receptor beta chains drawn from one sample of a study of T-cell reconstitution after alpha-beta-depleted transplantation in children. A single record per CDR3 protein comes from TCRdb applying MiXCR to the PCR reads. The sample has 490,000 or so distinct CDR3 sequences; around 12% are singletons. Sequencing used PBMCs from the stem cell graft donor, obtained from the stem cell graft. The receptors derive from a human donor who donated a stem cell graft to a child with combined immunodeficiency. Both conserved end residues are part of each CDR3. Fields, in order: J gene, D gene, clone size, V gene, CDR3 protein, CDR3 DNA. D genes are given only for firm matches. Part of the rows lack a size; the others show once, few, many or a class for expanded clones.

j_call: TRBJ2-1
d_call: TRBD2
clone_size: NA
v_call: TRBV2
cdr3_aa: CASSAVLAGFLYNEQFF
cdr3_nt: TGTGCCAGCAGCGCTGTGCTAGCGGGGTTCCTCTACAATGAGCAGTTCTTC

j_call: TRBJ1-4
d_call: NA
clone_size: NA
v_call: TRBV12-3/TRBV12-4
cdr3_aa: CASSYGYRRRENEKLFF
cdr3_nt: TGTGCCAGCAGTTATGGTTACAGGCGGCGCGAAAATGAAAAACTGTTTTTT

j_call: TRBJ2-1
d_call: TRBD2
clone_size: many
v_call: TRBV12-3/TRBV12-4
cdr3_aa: CASTNSGEQFF
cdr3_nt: TGTGCCAGCACCAATAGCGGGGAGCAGTTCTTC

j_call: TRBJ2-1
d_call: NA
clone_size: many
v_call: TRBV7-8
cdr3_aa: CASSLAGGDYNEQFF
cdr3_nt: TGTGCCAGCAGCTTAGCAGGGGGGGACTACAATGAGCAGTTCTTC

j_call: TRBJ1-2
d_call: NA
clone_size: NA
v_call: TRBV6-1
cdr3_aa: CASSVAGSGYTF
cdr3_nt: TGTGCCAGCAGTGTGGCGGGATCTGGCTACACCTTC

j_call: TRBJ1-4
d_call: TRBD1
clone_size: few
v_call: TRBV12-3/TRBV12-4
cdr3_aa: CASSEGASNEKLFF
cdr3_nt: TGTGCCAGCAGCGAGGGGGCCTCTAATGAAAAACTGTTTTTT

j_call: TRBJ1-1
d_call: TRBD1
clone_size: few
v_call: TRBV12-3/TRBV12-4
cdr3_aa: CSTGQGPYEAFF
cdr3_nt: TGTTCCACGGGACAGGGCCCATATGAAGCTTTCTTT

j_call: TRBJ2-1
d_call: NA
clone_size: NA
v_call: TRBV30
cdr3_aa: CAWNGVLSSYNEQFF
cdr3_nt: TGTGCCTGGAACGGGGTTTTAAGCTCCTACAATGAGCAGTTCTTC

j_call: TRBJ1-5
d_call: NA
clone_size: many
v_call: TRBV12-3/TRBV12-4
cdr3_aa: CASSFGGDNQPQHF
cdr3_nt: TGTGCCAGCAGTTTCGGGGGGGACAATCAGCCCCAGCATTTT

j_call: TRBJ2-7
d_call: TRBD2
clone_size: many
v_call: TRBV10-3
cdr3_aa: CAISESGSSPYEQYF
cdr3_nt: TGTGCCATCAGTGAAAGCGGGAGTTCTCCCTACGAGCAGTACTTC

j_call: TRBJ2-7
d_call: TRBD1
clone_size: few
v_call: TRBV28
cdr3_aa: CASSFSDRGTTYEQYF
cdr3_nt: TGTGCCAGCAGTTTCTCAGACAGGGGGACGACCTACGAGCAGTACTTC

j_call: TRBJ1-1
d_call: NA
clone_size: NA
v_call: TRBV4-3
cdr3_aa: CASSPRSRAEEAFF
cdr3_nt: TGCGCCAGCAGCCCTCGCTCAAGGGCCGAGGAAGCTTTCTTT

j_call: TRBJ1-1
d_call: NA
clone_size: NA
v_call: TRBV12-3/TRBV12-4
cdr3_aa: CASSLSSGEREAFF
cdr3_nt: TGTGCCAGCAGTTTAAGCTCTGGAGAGCGAGAGGCTTTCTTT

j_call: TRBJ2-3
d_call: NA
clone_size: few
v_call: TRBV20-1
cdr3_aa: CSARVTLDTQYF
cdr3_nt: TGCAGTGCTAGAGTAACGCTTGATACGCAGTATTTT

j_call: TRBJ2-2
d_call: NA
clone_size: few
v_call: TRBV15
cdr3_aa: CATSRDPIPAPNTGELFF
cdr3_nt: TGTGCCACCAGCAGAGATCCCATTCCAGCACCTAACACCGGGGAGCTGTTTTTT

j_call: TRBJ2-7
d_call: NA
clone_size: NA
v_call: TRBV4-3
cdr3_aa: CASSQAFRPAYEQYF
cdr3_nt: TGCGCCAGCAGCCAAGCTTTCAGGCCTGCTTACGAGCAGTACTTC

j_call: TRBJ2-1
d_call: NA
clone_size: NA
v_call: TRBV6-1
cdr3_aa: CASSDGRNEQFF
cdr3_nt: TGTGCCAGCAGTGATGGGAGGAATGAGCAGTTCTTC

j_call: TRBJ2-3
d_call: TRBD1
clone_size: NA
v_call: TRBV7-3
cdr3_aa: CASSLIPGQGSDTQYF
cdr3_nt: TGTGCCAGCAGCTTAATCCCGGGACAGGGATCAGATACGCAGTATTTT

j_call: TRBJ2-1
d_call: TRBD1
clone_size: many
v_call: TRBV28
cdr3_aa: CASSNRDRNNEQFF
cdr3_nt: TGTGCCAGCAGTAACCGGGACAGAAACAATGAGCAGTTCTTC

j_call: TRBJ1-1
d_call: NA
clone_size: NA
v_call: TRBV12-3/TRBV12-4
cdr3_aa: CASSPPRAAHTEAFF
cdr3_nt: TGTGCCAGCAGTCCACCTCGGGCAGCCCACACTGAAGCTTTCTTT

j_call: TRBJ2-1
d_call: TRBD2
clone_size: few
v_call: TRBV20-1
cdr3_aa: CSASAASGRNNEQFF
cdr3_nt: TGCAGTGCCAGCGCGGCTAGCGGGAGGAACAATGAGCAGTTCTTC

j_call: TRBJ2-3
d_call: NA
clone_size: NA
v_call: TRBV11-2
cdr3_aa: CASSPGAADTQYF
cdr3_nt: TGTGCCAGCAGCCCAGGGGCGGCAGATACGCAGTATTTT

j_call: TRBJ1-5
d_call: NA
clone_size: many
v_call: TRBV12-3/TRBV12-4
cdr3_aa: CASSTRGDQPQHF
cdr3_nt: TGTGCCAGCAGTACACGTGGGGATCAGCCCCAGCATTTT

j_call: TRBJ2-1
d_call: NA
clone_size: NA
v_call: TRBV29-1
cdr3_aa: CSVEGLAPYNEQFF
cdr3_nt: TGCAGCGTTGAAGGTCTAGCCCCCTACAATGAGCAGTTCTTC

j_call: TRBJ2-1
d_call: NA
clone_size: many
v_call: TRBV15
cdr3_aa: CATSRDSSSAGYNEQFF
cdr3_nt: TGTGCCACCAGCAGAGATTCGAGTAGCGCGGGCTACAATGAGCAGTTCTTC

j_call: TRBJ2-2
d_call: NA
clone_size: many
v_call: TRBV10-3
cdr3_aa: CATRLTWPMSSAGELFF
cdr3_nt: TGTGCCACCAGATTGACATGGCCTATGTCGTCCGCCGGGGAGCTGTTTTTT

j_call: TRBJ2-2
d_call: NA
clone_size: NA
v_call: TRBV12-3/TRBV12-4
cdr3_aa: CASSSHTGELFF
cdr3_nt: TGTGCCAGCAGTTCCCACACCGGGGAGCTGTTTTTT

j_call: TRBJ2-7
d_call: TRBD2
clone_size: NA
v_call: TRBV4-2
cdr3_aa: CASTQGLAGKSEQYF
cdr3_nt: TGTGCCAGCACCCAAGGTCTAGCGGGAAAGAGCGAGCAGTACTTC

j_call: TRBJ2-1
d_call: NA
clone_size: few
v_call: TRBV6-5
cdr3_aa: CASSYGAGSYNEQFF
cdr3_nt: TGTGCCAGCAGTTACGGGGCAGGGTCATACAATGAGCAGTTCTTC